Sequencing of this TCR beta chain was carried out in a study of shared clonotypes between healthy human individuals. Broader study findings: Investigators expected sequencing depth to affect clonotype sharing among donors.

Deep level was the assay's run setting. In the original processing: Filtering was not the same, since immunoSEQ gave junction-only sequences without quality scores. Libraries were prepared by immunoSEQ multiplex PCR; TCRdb keeps only in-frame clonotypes and omits some of them. That table furnishes V, J and clone size, whereas the DNA furnished D and trimming. The profile shows roughly 490,000 clones, about 79% of them singletons. Regarding this clone: Its specificity is unknown.

The study drew all its donors from Caucasian adults living in Nashville, Tennessee. The CDR3 contains 15 residues. The germline gives CDR1 SGDLS, CDR2 YYNGEE. Between the trimmed V and J ends, which lost 3 bases and 0 bases, there was a span of 10 bases. Sample: PBMCs. This receptor was obtained from a woman aged 40 to 50 in good health. Some clones in this sample may be carry-over from other donors' samples. This chain links TRBV9 with TRBJ2-1; D is undetermined. The CDR3 region is CASSAQLSSYNEQFF. The CDR3 coding sequence is TGTGCCAGCAGCGCCCAATTGAGCTCCTACAATGAGCAGTTCTTC.